This paragraph reports one T cell receptor (beta chain). The antigen is unknown. The sample is drawn from a study of siplizumab effects on memory and regulatory T cells. Whole-study results and caveats: Of the proliferating CD4+ or CD8+ clones, roughly 80-96% lacked a naive or memory phenotype that could be assigned.

Assays captured roughly 9.3 x 10^4 TCR templates per sample. This table comes from immunoSEQ multiplex PCR, and its TCRdb copy is limited to in-frame clones, with some not included. This table holds about 100,000 clones, about 91% found once. The CDR3 runs 14 residues. Germline CDR1 reads SGHTA; CDR2 reads FQGTGA. V was shortened by 1 base and J by 0 bases, with 5 bases between the two germline ends. Source material: CD4+ T cells sorted from blood. The sequence was obtained from a human donor in good health. Some clones in this sample may be carry-over from other donors' samples. The chain couples TRBV7-3 to TRBJ2-3; D is uncertain. The CDR3: CASSLKASTDTQYF. The CDR3 bases are TGTGCCAGCAGCTTAAAGGCTAGCACAGATACGCAGTATTTT.